A single sample gave rise to the 26 T cell receptor beta chains below, sequenced in a study of molecular identifiers for immune sequencing clone quantification (dated by TCRdb to the late 2010s). To prepare the library, PCR was applied. Sequencing relied on an Illumina HiSeq 4000. TCRdb itself trimmed the public reads at Q25 with fastp, ran MiXCR and retained productive beta chains. Each entry is one CDR3 protein sequence, shown with its most common DNA and genes. This sample lists 50,000 to 65,000 distinct CDR3 sequences; approximately 25% were detected once. The ten largest account for around 1.9% of the sample. Source material: naive CD8+ T cells from blood, with Jurkat cell RNA spiked in. The sample's cell subset or site label is to be understood as: FACS-sorted CD8+CD4-CCR7+CD45RA+ naive T cells. The receptors stem from a human donor in good health. Some libraries in this study had Jurkat cell RNA spiked in.

This clonotype has at least ten counts. The rearrangement uses TRBV19 and TRBJ2-1; no definite D call. Germline CDR1 LNHDA, CDR2 SQIVND (reference sequence). V lost 8 bases and J 2 bases, leaving 7 bases between the germline ends. The CDR3 is made up of 12 amino acids. CDR3 protein: CASGRPYNEQFF. The CDR3 DNA reads TGTGCCAGTGGAAGGCCCTACAATGAGCAGTTCTTC.

This clonotype showed up many times. This chain joins TRBV20-1 and TRBJ2-3; 7 nucleotides line up with TRBD2. V dropped 3 bases and J dropped 8; count of bases not matched to a gene: 14. The CDR3 extends over 15 amino acids. Germline CDR1 is DFQATT and CDR2 is SNEGSKA (reference sequence). CDR3 in amino acids: CSARGQAGLIFTQYF. The CDR3 DNA sequence: TGCAGTGCTAGGGGCCAAGCGGGACTCATATTTACGCAGTATTTT.

This clonotype was found many times. The V and J genes are TRBV2 and TRBJ2-5, with 8 bases identical to TRBD1. The CDR3 is 12 amino acids. The germline gives CDR1 SNHLY, CDR2 FYNNEI. With V trimmed by 7 bases and J by 4 bases, 2 bases remained unmatched. CDR3 in DNA: TGTGCCAGCAAGACAGGGGCAGAGACCCAGTACTTC. Translated: CASKTGAETQYF.

The chain uses TRBV7-9 and TRBJ1-1, with D hard to call. In germline, CDR1 is SEHNR, CDR2 FQNEAQ (reference sequence). Trimming shortened V by 4 bases and J by 7 bases, and 16 bases separated the two germline ends. The CDR3 spans 14 residues. CDR3 DNA sequence: TGTGCCAGCAGCTCGACGGGCCGGACTTTTGAAGCTTTCTTT. It yields the protein CASSSTGRTFEAFF. Together with reference TRBV7-9 and TRBJ1-1, the CDR3 gives the full variable domain: DTGVSQNPRHKITKRGQNVTFRCDPISEHNRLYWYRQTLGQGPEFLTYFQNEAQLEKSRLLSDRFSAERPKGSFSTLEIQRTEQGDSAMYLCASSSTGRTFEAFFGQGTRLTVV.

This clonotype appeared a few times. The chain uses TRBV7-9 and TRBJ2-7; perhaps TRBD1 as D (5 bases). The CDR3 contains 15 residues. Trimming stripped 5 bases from V and 2 bases from J, with 16 bases between. Germline V gene lookup returns CDR1 SEHNR and CDR2 FQNEAQ (reference sequence). CDR3 sequence reads: CASSLTVDRPYEQYF. The CDR3, as DNA: TGTGCCAGCAGCCTCACCGTCGACAGACCCTACGAGCAGTACTTC.

This clonotype has just one count. The V call is TRBV27, the J call TRBJ2-7; TRBD1 matches at 12 bases. Germline CDR1 reads MNHEY; CDR2 reads SMNVEV (reference sequence). V was clipped by 3 bases and J by 3 bases; unmatched bases: 6. The CDR3 runs 16 residues. The CDR3 region has the DNA TGTGCCAGCAGTTTTACCGGGACAGGGGGCTTCTACGAGCAGTACTTC. Translated, it gives CASSFTGTGGFYEQYF.

Concerning this clonotype itself: A read error may account for a junction end that differs from germline. The V and J genes are TRBV5-6 and TRBJ1-1; unclear D gene. The CDR3 spans 13 residues. Germline-derived CDR1 and CDR2 are SGHDT and YYEEEE. CDR3 sequence (DNA): TGTGCCAGCAGCTTGGGGCCGAACGCTGAAGCTTTCTTT. Residues: CASSLGPNAEAFF.

A note on this clonotype: Just one base apart from a much larger clone, this may be a read error. The chain joins TRBV7-2 to TRBJ2-5; D call uncertain. V lost 2 bases to trimming and J lost 4 bases, with 11 bases between them. This CDR3 has 14 residues. The germline V gene has CDR1 SGHTA and CDR2 FQGNSA. DNA of the CDR3: TGTGCCAGCAGCTTAAGGATCCTGGTAGAGACCCAGTACTTC. Translating it yields CASSLRILVETQYF.

The genes are TRBV3-1 and TRBJ2-2; 8 nucleotides align to TRBD1. V shed 8 bases and J 2 bases; nucleotides not matched to a gene: 7. The CDR3 runs to 15 residues. Germline-derived CDR1 and CDR2 are LGHDT and YNNKEL (reference sequence). For the CDR3, the DNA is TGTGCCAGCTCTACCGGGACAGGAAACACCGGGGAGCTGTTTTTT. Protein sequence: CASSTGTGNTGELFF.

This clonotype was counted at least ten times. The chain uses TRBV12-3 or TRBV12-4 and TRBJ1-2, with D hard to call. This CDR3 contains 14 residues. V lost 0 bases to trimming and J lost 5 bases, with 10 bases between them. In DNA, the CDR3 is TGTGCCAGCAGTTTAGCACCCCTCCGGTATGGCTACACCTTC. Its protein is CASSLAPLRYGYTF.

Worth noting for this clonotype: A read error may explain this, as a much larger clone is one base away. V usage is TRBV5-6 and J usage is TRBJ1-1; TRBD1 is a possible D gene (5 bases). The V end lost 6 bases, the J end lost 5 bases, and 11 bases lay between the germline ends. The CDR3 consists of 12 residues. Germline-derived CDR1 and CDR2 are SGHDT and YYEEEE. As DNA, the CDR3 is TGTGCCAGCATCCCCGGGACGACTGAAGCTTTCTTT. Amino acid sequence: CASIPGTTEAFF.

In its sample, this clonotype was seen a few times. Here the CDR3 DNA reads TGTGCCAGTGGAAGCTCCTACAATGAGCAGTTCTTC. Translating gives CASGSSYNEQFF. The chain joins TRBV6-2 or TRBV6-3 to TRBJ2-1; D uncertain. In germline, CDR1 is MNHEY, CDR2 SVGEGT. CDR3 size: 12 residues. Trimming removed 9 bases from V and 0 bases from J, with 6 bases in between.

This clonotype was seen a handful of times. The V call is TRBV9, the J call TRBJ1-1; D is ambiguous. Looked up from germline, CDR1 is SGDLS and CDR2 is YYNGEE. The CDR3 is 12 residues long. V lost 5 bases and J lost 6, with 11 bases in between. The CDR3 is CASSAQGPEAFF. CDR3 coding DNA: TGTGCCAGCAGTGCCCAAGGACCTGAAGCTTTCTTT.

As concerns this clonotype: A junction end diverges from the germline sequence, so it may reflect a read error. This rearrangement joins TRBV7-9 to TRBJ1-4, with D perhaps matching TRBD1 (5 bases). The CDR3 loop spans 10 amino acids. Looked up from germline, CDR1 is SEHNR and CDR2 is FQNEAQ (reference sequence). In DNA form, the CDR3 reads TGTGCCACCGCGGGGGAATTACTGTTATTT. Amino acids: CATAGELLLF.

Concerning this clonotype itself: Just one base apart from a much larger clone, this may be a read error. No DNA is shown, since the ends of the CDR3 on it are uncertain; the CDR3 is the one TCRdb lists. The V call is TRBV21-1, the J call TRBJ2-4; the table's D call of TRBD2 was not tested on the DNA. TRBV21-1 is termed a pseudogene. Both ends counted, the CDR3 spans 23 residues. CDR3 sequence: CASSNHRGGFAGGSRVVKDIQYF.

About this clonotype itself: This may arise from a read error, as a much more abundant clone is one base away. The chain couples TRBV19 to TRBJ2-7; TRBD1 aligns across 8 bases. This CDR3 has 14 residues. The germline CDR1 and CDR2 sequences are LNHDA and SQIVND (reference sequence). The CDR3 DNA is TGTGCCGGTAGTATTCAGGGGGCAATATACGAGCAGTACTTC. Residues: CAGSIQGAIYEQYF.

At least ten counts were recorded for this clonotype. V gene TRBV28 combines with J gene TRBJ2-7, with TRBD1 matching over 7 bases. Germline CDR1 is MDHEN and CDR2 is SYDVKM. Trimming took 5 bases from V and 2 from J; bases not matched to a gene: 6. The CDR3 is 14 amino acids. The CDR3 is CASSPRTGPYEQYF. In nucleotides, the CDR3 is TGTGCCAGCAGTCCAAGGACAGGCCCCTACGAGCAGTACTTC.

This clonotype was found many times. The chain combines TRBV20-1 with TRBJ1-2; D is perhaps TRBD1 (5 bases). This CDR3 is 13 amino acids long. Germline loops: CDR1 DFQATT, CDR2 SNEGSKA (reference sequence). Trimming left V 5 bases short and J 0 bases short, with 10 bases between. The CDR3 sequence: CSAHEDTNYGYTF. The CDR3 bases are TGCAGTGCTCACGAGGACACTAACTATGGCTACACCTTC.

This clonotype was seen ten or more times. The chain has TRBV5-1 and TRBJ2-3; 7 bases agree with TRBD1. V shed 4 bases and J 8 bases; nucleotides not matched to a gene: 19. The CDR3 is 17 amino acids. Germline values: CDR1 SGHRS, CDR2 YFSETQ. The CDR3 is CASSPEGTDLGPLTQYF. In DNA, the CDR3 is TGCGCCAGCAGCCCAGAAGGGACAGACCTAGGCCCACTTACGCAGTATTTT.

In regard to this clonotype: Without the conserved terminal phenylalanine or tryptophan, this CDR3 likely stems from a read error. The chain uses TRBV2 and TRBJ1-1, with no clear D. This CDR3 contains 14 residues. The V end was cut by 4 bases, the J end by 0 bases, with 9 bases between. Germline CDR1 SNHLY, CDR2 FYNNEI. CDR3 in amino acids: CASSGSVMNTEAFY. In DNA form, the CDR3 reads TGTGCCAGCAGTGGTTCAGTTATGAACACTGAAGCTTTCTAT.

Comments on this clonotype: A much larger clone is a single base away; this may be a read error. The gene calls are TRBV19 and TRBJ1-1; D is ambiguous. This CDR3 has 13 amino acids. Per germline, CDR1 LNHDA and CDR2 SQIVND (reference sequence). Here the CDR3 reads CACSIGRNTEAFF. CDR3 DNA sequence: TGTGCCTGTAGTATCGGCAGGAACACTGAAGCTTTCTTT. Using reference TRBV19 and TRBJ1-1 for the parts outside the CDR3, the full variable domain is DGGITQSPKYLFRKEGQNVTLSCEQNLNHDAMYWYRQDPGQGLRLIYYSQIVNDFQKGDIAEGYSVSREKKESFPLTVTSAQKNPTAFYLCACSIGRNTEAFFGQGTRLTVV.

This clonotype showed up just a few times. This chain links TRBV18 with TRBJ2-3, with 10 bases lining up with TRBD2. Germline CDR1 and CDR2: KGHSH and LQKENI. The V gene end was trimmed by 0 bases and the J gene end by 2 bases; junction bases not matched to a gene: 2. The CDR3 covers 16 residues. The CDR3 sequence: CASSPPLAGVTDTQYF. The CDR3 DNA is TGTGCCAGCTCACCACCCCTAGCGGGAGTCACAGATACGCAGTATTTT.

The chain couples TRBV27 to TRBJ2-3, with 11 bases matching TRBD2. Germline V gives CDR1 MNHEY, CDR2 SMNVEV (reference sequence). This CDR3 is built from 16 residues. The V and J ends lost 2 bases and 2 bases, in that order; junction bases with no gene match: 3. CDR3: CASSLVAGGLTDTQYF. The CDR3 DNA is TGTGCCAGCAGTTTAGTAGCGGGAGGGCTCACAGATACGCAGTATTTT.

This clonotype was seen at least ten times. The chain links TRBV20-1 to TRBJ1-5, with a tentative D call TRBD1 (6 bases). Germline loops: CDR1 DFQATT, CDR2 SNEGSKA (reference sequence). This CDR3 comprises 13 residues. Trimming cost V 7 bases and J 0 bases, with 10 bases left between them. The CDR3 DNA reads TGCAGTGGACAGGAGGATAGCAATCAGCCCCAGCATTTT. Translation gives CSGQEDSNQPQHF.

This clonotype was seen ten or more times. V usage is TRBV7-9 and J usage is TRBJ1-2; D unclear. The CDR3 contains 15 residues. Looked up from germline, CDR1 is SEHNR and CDR2 is FQNEAQ (reference sequence). Deletions cut 4 bases from V and 5 bases from J, with 17 bases between. CDR3 residues: CASSSLPSELYGYTF. DNA for the CDR3: TGTGCCAGCAGCTCCCTCCCCAGTGAACTATATGGCTACACCTTC.

With respect to this clonotype: Just one base apart from a much larger clone, this may be a read error. The V call is TRBV6-5, the J call TRBJ1-1; D is undetermined. Germline CDR1 MNHEY, CDR2 SVGAGI. This CDR3 is built from 14 residues. The germline V and J ends were trimmed by 8 bases and 4 bases, with 17 bases remaining between them. In nucleotides, the CDR3 is TGTGCCAGCGGTGCTCTCCGGGTGGGCACTGAAGCTTTCTTT. Translated, it gives CASGALRVGTEAFF.